Sequencing of this TCR beta chain was carried out in a study of CD8+ T cells in alopecia areata. Study-wide results and limits: Sequenced scalp T cells also include alphabeta T cells resident in normal skin.

The germline V gene encodes CDR1 SNHLY and CDR2 FYNNEI. This CDR3 is 15 amino acids long. Deletions cut 4 bases from V and 0 bases from J, with 10 bases between. Comment on this clone: No antigen is known for it.

After isolation, RNA underwent reverse transcription to generate cDNA as the sequencing template. Here immunoSEQ multiplex PCR was the method, and the copy in TCRdb shows in-frame clones only, minus some. Of some 200,000 clones listed, approximately 60% were seen once; the top ten hold about 3.5%. Treatment given: oral pan-JAK inhibitor, 5-10 mg twice daily. Sequencing used CD4+ T cells sorted from blood, obtained at week 4, from a patient treated with tofacitinib. The V call is TRBV2, the J call TRBJ2-1; no reliable D call. The TCR originated in a human donor with alopecia areata. The CDR3 is CASSVPGSSYNEQFF. CDR3 in DNA: TGTGCCAGCAGTGTGCCGGGTAGCTCCTACAATGAGCAGTTCTTC.